The 5 T cell receptor beta chains given below trace back to one sample, sequenced in a study of blood T cell repertoires in COVID-19. The method was immunoSEQ multiplex PCR; TCRdb's version includes in-frame clones alone and lacks a portion of them. The sample lists more than 200,000 clones; roughly 84% were seen once. The sample comprised peripheral blood. These receptors came from a man in his forties or fifties with active or convalescent COVID-19.

The chain employs TRBV6-5 and TRBJ1-5; a possible D gene is TRBD1 (6 bases). The germline V gene has CDR1 MNHEY and CDR2 SVGAGI. The CDR3 runs 14 residues. V shed 5 bases and J shed 4 bases, with 12 bases lying between them. CDR3 bases: TGTGCCAGCAGTCAGGACAGTTCAAATCAGCCCCAGCATTTT. Protein sequence: CASSQDSSNQPQHF.

This clone was counted once. The chain employs TRBV9 and TRBJ2-7; 10 bases are shared with TRBD1. V lost 3 bases to trimming and J lost 3 bases; unmatched junction nucleotides: 6. The CDR3 runs 15 residues. CDR1 is SGDLS, CDR2 YYNGEE, per germline. DNA of the CDR3: TGTGCCAGCAGCGGCGGGACAGGGGCGATCTACGAGCAGTACTTC. Its translation: CASSGGTGAIYEQYF. Supplemented by reference TRBV9 and TRBJ2-7, the full variable domain reads DSGVTQTPKHLITATGQRVTLRCSPRSGDLSVYWYQQSLDQGLQFLIQYYNGEERAKGNILERFSAQQFPDLHSELNLSSLELGDSALYFCASSGGTGAIYEQYFGPGTRLTVT.

The chain combines TRBV12-3 or TRBV12-4 with TRBJ1-2; 8 bases align to TRBD1. The CDR3 contains 13 residues. The trim removed 6 bases at V and 3 bases at J, leaving 3 bases unmatched. CDR3 sequence: CASSGQGDYGYTF. DNA of the CDR3: TGTGCCAGCAGCGGACAGGGCGACTATGGCTACACCTTC.

The V and J genes are TRBV29-1 and TRBJ2-5; D is unresolved. V gave up 2 bases and J gave up 5 bases, with 9 bases separating them. The CDR3 is 12 residues long. CDR1 is SQVTM and CDR2 is ANQGSEA in the germline V gene. CDR3 nucleotide sequence: TGCAGCGTTGAAAGAACTGCGGAGACCCAGTACTTC. It is translated as CSVERTAETQYF.

The chain couples TRBV6-5 to TRBJ1-5, with unresolved D. V shed 6 bases and J shed 0 bases, with 3 bases lying between them. The CDR3 totals 12 residues. Germline CDR1 is MNHEY and CDR2 is SVGAGI. The CDR3 sequence is CASSNSNQPQHF. DNA for the CDR3: TGTGCCAGCAGCAATAGCAATCAGCCCCAGCATTTT.